The clone carrying this T cell receptor (beta chain) is a singleton in its sample. Here immunoSEQ multiplex PCR was the method, and the copy in TCRdb shows in-frame clones only, minus some. Here the sample spans about 260,000 clones, approximately 88% being singletons. The entry originates in a study of blood T cell repertoires in COVID-19. Study information: Both acute and convalescent COVID-19 samples were obtained from the United States, Italy and Spain.

The V and J ends lost 5 bases and 2 bases, in that order; junction bases with no gene match: 3. Germline loops: CDR1 LNHDA, CDR2 SQIVND (reference sequence). The CDR3 runs 14 residues. This receptor was obtained from a human donor in a cohort sampled during active COVID-19. Sequencing was performed on peripheral blood. The rearrangement uses TRBV19 and TRBJ1-2; 9 bases line up with TRBD1. This CDR3 is CASSVTGGNYGYTF. For the CDR3, the DNA is TGTGCCAGTAGTGTAACAGGGGGCAACTATGGCTACACCTTC.